Below are 8 T cell receptor beta chains sequenced from a single sample in a study of human thymus T cells. Some clones are missing from TCRdb's copy, which holds only in-frame ones; the method was immunoSEQ multiplex PCR. Here the sample spans about 50,000 clones, approximately 95% being singletons. The sequencing input was blood. The receptors derive from a girl less than two years old with a congenital heart defect but otherwise immunologically healthy.

V usage is TRBV5-1 and J usage is TRBJ1-3; D unresolved. Germline V CDR1 and CDR2: SGHRS, YFSETQ. Trimming took off 4 bases at V and 0 bases at J, with 11 bases between the two ends. There are 15 residues in the CDR3. This chain's CDR3 is CASSKYLSSGNTIYF. CDR3 nucleotides: TGCGCCAGCAGCAAATACTTGAGCTCTGGAAACACCATATATTTT.

This sequence joins TRBV19 and TRBJ1-5; D is unclear. The CDR3 is 17 residues long. Trimming left V 7 bases short and J 3 bases short, with 22 bases between. Germline CDR1 LNHDA, CDR2 SQIVND (reference sequence). In nucleotides, the CDR3 is TGTGCCAGTAATCCCCTTGGTGGGAAGGGATACAATCAGCCCCAGCATTTT. Protein product: CASNPLGGKGYNQPQHF.

The genes are TRBV5-1 and TRBJ2-5; 8 bases match TRBD1. The CDR3 extends over 14 amino acids. Germline V gene data show CDR1 as SGHRS and CDR2 as YFSETQ. V was clipped by 4 bases and J by 1 base; unmatched bases: 3. DNA for the CDR3: TGCGCCAGCAGCACTGGACAGGGCCAAGAGACCCAGTACTTC. Translated: CASSTGQGQETQYF. Full variable domain (rest looked up from reference TRBV5-1 and TRBJ2-5): KAGVTQTPRYLIKTRGQQVTLSCSPISGHRSVSWYQQTPGQGLQFLFEYFSETQRNKGNFPGRFSGRQFSNSRSEMNVSTLELGDSALYLCASSTGQGQETQYFGPGTRLLVL.

The rearrangement uses TRBV5-4 and TRBJ2-7; the match to TRBD2 covers 7 bases. Per the germline V gene, CDR1 is SGHNT and CDR2 is YYREEE (reference sequence). CDR3 length: 14 residues. V dropped 2 bases and J dropped 4; count of bases not matched to a gene: 6. DNA for the CDR3: TGTGCCAGCAGCTTCGGACTAGTGGGATACGAGCAGTACTTC. Translation gives CASSFGLVGYEQYF.

The chain joins TRBV2 to TRBJ2-1, with 7 positions matching TRBD2. Germline CDR1 and CDR2: SNHLY and FYNNEI. This CDR3 has 19 amino acids. V lost 3 bases, J lost 7 bases, and 21 bases stayed unmatched. The CDR3: CASSDPGGIGNNLRNEQFF. For the CDR3, the DNA is TGTGCCAGCAGTGACCCGGGAGGAATAGGGAACAACTTGAGGAATGAGCAGTTCTTC.

This rearrangement joins TRBV28 to TRBJ1-3, with D unclear. From germline, CDR1 is MDHEN and CDR2 SYDVKM. The V end was cut by 6 bases, the J end by 2 bases, with 14 bases between. This CDR3 spans 15 amino acids. As DNA, the CDR3 is TGTGCCAGCAGCTCCCAAGGAGGGACTGGAAACACCATATATTTT. It encodes CASSSQGGTGNTIYF.

J is TRBJ2-1 and V is TRBV15, with a possible D match to TRBD1 (6 bases). Germline assignment: CDR1 LNHNV and CDR2 YYDKDF (reference sequence). V was pared by 1 base and J by 4 bases, with 8 bases between. The CDR3 is 14 residues long. The CDR3 nucleotides are TGTGCCACCAGCAGAGTTCAGGGGTACAATGAGCAGTTCTTC. Its protein product is CATSRVQGYNEQFF.

The chain employs TRBV14 and TRBJ2-1; 12 bases are a match to TRBD2. CDR1 is SGHDN and CDR2 is FVKESK in the germline V gene. This CDR3 has 16 amino acids. Germline trimming cut 4 bases from V and 12 bases from J; bases unmatched to any gene: 13. The CDR3 protein is CASSPRLAGADATQFF. In DNA, the CDR3 is TGTGCCAGCAGCCCTAGACTAGCGGGAGCCGATGCCACGCAGTTCTTC.